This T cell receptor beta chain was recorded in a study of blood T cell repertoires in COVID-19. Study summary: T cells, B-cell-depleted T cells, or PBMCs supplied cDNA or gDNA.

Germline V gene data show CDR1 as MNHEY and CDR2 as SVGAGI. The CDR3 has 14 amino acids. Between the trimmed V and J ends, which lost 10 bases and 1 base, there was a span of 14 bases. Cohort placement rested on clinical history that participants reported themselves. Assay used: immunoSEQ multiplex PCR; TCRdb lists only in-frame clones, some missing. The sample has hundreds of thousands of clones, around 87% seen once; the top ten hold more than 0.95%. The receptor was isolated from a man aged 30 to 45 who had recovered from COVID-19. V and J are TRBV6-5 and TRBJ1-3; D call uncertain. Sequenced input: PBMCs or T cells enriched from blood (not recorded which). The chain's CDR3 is CATRAEASGNTIYF. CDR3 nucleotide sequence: TGTGCCACCCGGGCGGAGGCTTCTGGAAACACCATATATTTT.